This is a list of T cell receptor beta chains from one sample in a study of CD8+ T cells in alopecia areata. Method: immunoSEQ multiplex PCR; TCRdb's copy keeps in-frame clones and lacks some. The data show more than 130,000 clones, roughly 80% seen once. Sequenced here: CD8+ T cells sorted from blood, sampled at week 4, from a patient treated with tofacitinib. These receptor sequences come from a human donor with alopecia areata. Each CDR3 is given with its conserved first and last residue. The order of the fields is clone size, V gene, J gene, CDR3 protein. Some rows mark clone size as missing; the rest say once, few, many or name a class of expanded clone.

>NA|TRBV5-1|TRBJ2-7
CASSLRDAEYEQYF
>NA|TRBV14|TRBJ1-1
CASSHGVAAFF
>NA|TRBV7-9|TRBJ2-3
CASSLGGGTQYF
>NA|TRBV14|NA
CASSKGAGRLENEQFF
>NA|TRBV10-3|TRBJ2-2
CASQSVGNTGELFF
>NA|TRBV27|TRBJ1-1
CASSPRQGLNTEAFF
>NA|TRBV4-2|TRBJ2-3
CASSQDGPGGADTQYF
>NA|TRBV6-5|TRBJ2-7
CASRLEVGTYEQYF
>NA|TRBV5-6|TRBJ2-1
CASSFGSSYNEQFF
>NA|TRBV7-2|TRBJ2-1
CASSFFGLSSYNEQFF
>once|TRBV6-6|TRBJ1-2
CASSYSVGDGYTF
>NA|TRBV9|TRBJ2-1
CASSADPVTEQFF
>NA|TRBV5-1|TRBJ2-5
CASSVVGVQETQYF
>NA|TRBV5-1|TRBJ2-5
CASSEGLAGGPDEETQYF
>NA|TRBV4-1|TRBJ2-5
CASSLAQRQGETQYF
>NA|TRBV5-1|TRBJ1-2
CASSPEPGQGLGYTF
>NA|TRBV6-5|TRBJ2-1
CASSPQGWTYNEQFF
>NA|TRBV9|TRBJ2-1
CASSVGGTGGYEQFF
>NA|TRBV7-8|TRBJ2-7
CASSFRDRDLYEQYF
>NA|TRBV19|TRBJ2-7
CASSIASDSYEQYF
>few|TRBV6-5|TRBJ2-7
CASSYFSGDDEQYF
>NA|TRBV5-1|TRBJ1-1
CASSLKRGTASEAFF
>once|TRBV5-6|TRBJ2-2
CASSLALAGGNTGELFF
>NA|TRBV7-8|TRBJ2-7
CASSLNFEQYF
>NA|TRBV6-5|TRBJ2-7
CASSSSGTGPYEQYF
>NA|TRBV7-9|TRBJ1-2
CASSPSRGGEYGYTF
>once|TRBV6-6|TRBJ1-2
CASSYGRGYTF
>NA|TRBV5-4|TRBJ2-7
CASSVGDSLYEQYF
>NA|TRBV18|TRBJ2-3
CASSQTPGGRSTDTQYF
>NA|TRBV6-6|TRBJ2-1
CASSLGHSDNEQFF
>NA|TRBV11-2|TRBJ2-3
CASIPGRGLGDTQYF
>NA|TRBV2|TRBJ2-3
CASAPSGGSTDTQYF
>NA|TRBV29-1|TRBJ2-2
CSVGKGGNTGELFF
>NA|TRBV27|TRBJ2-7
CASSPWGGKFHEQYF
>NA|TRBV2|TRBJ1-5
CASTPGAVNQPQHF
>NA|TRBV7-9|TRBJ2-5
CASSFLGGQLQETQYF
>NA|TRBV6-5|TRBJ2-1
CASRTTSSYNEQFF
>NA|TRBV27|TRBJ1-1
CASSFLRGRDLFF
>NA|TRBV4-1|TRBJ2-7
CASSQIRDTLYEQYF